This TCR beta chain came from a study of regulatory T cells in long-lasting Graves disease listed by TCRdb under 2021. With respect to the entire study: Newly diagnosed Graves' disease patients had taken antithyroid drugs for less than 3 months. This study used TCR sequencing and RNA sequencing of peripheral blood to compare persistent Graves' disease patients against newly diagnosed Graves' disease patients. A total of around 35 samples underwent TCR sequencing, from around 13 patients with persistent Graves' disease and approximately 20 patients with newly diagnosed Graves' disease. The study was conducted in China and was registered as a clinical trial. The study at large found these results: Only peripheral blood was studied, because thyroid tissue, the primary lesion, was inaccessible. A larger number of public clonotypes was shared among persistent patients (approximately 2,500) than among newly diagnosed patients (about 990). TRBV28, TRBJ1-2 and TRBJ2-5 were preferentially used in persistent disease, while TRBV20-1 and TRBJ2-1 were favored in newly diagnosed disease. As a limitation, the authors acknowledged that the small sample size may reduce accuracy. Sequencing and analysis were restricted to the TCR beta chain. Compared with newly diagnosed patients, persistent Graves' disease patients had lower TCR Shannon entropy and fewer highly expanded clones, which suggests clonal expansion.

The library was made by multiplex PCR. The instrument was an Illumina HiSeq 4000. To build TCR beta libraries, CDR3 regions were amplified by Arm-PCR using iRepertoire HTBI primers. Before sequencing, the PCR products underwent gel purification. The source study handled its data this way. Across samples, 55 to 80 TRBV and 13 to 15 TRBJ segments were identified and used for gene usage analysis of CDR3 amino acid clonotypes. COPE and FqMerger were used to merge the filtered high-quality paired reads into contigs. Contigs were aligned with BLAST to IMGT TRBV, TRBD and TRBJ reference genes, and CDR3 was defined per IMGT. Any clonotype with a frequency above 0.1% was counted as a highly expanded clone. Shannon entropy was used to measure repertoire diversity, and the Gini coefficient was used to measure V-J evenness. A clonotype was considered public if more than one individual shared it. TCRdb took the public reads, trimmed them with fastp at Q25, ran MiXCR for clone calling and kept in-frame beta chains. Rows merge per CDR3 protein into single entries with the most common DNA and genes. What appears here as the V and J calls and clone size reflects TCRdb's work, not the paper's. Recorded for this sample are 350,000 to 400,000 distinct CDR3 sequences; 15% to 20% of them occurred a single time. 20% to 25% of the sample is in the top ten clones.

In the germline V gene (reference sequence), CDR1 corresponds to LGHDT and CDR2 to YNNKEL. The CDR3 sequence holds 14 residues, the cysteine and phenylalanine included. Of all the DNA, just the CDR3 is kept, 42 bases in frame from base 1. Trimming removed 4 bases from V and 11 bases from J, leaving 18 bases between the germline ends. According to the study, the label for this sample's time point signals: newly diagnosed GD, antithyroid drugs for less than 3 months. For both TCR sequencing and RNA sequencing, RNA was extracted from PBMCs in TRIzol. The diagnosis of Graves' disease followed American Thyroid Association guidelines. Recruitment of patients was carried out at an endocrinology department in Xi'an, China. Each patient gave about 8.1 milliliters of peripheral blood, collected in an EDTA anticoagulant tube. Ficoll Paque Plus density gradient separation was used to isolate PBMCs, and no further T cell sorting was done. RNA quality was checked with an Agilent 2100 Bioanalyzer and agarose gel, and concentration with a NanoDrop 2000.

This clonotype was counted many times. Its antigen remains unidentified. Nothing much larger sits one base from this clone, and base qualities are not available. The same sample was also studied in work on T cells in Graves' hyperthyroidism and ophthalmopathy. As the second publication notes: Graves' hyperthyroidism was defined as stable when no progression to ophthalmopathy occurred over 18 months of follow-up. Hyperthyroidism patients were aged 18 to 65 years and newly diagnosed, with disease duration of less than 2 months. Patients with uncontrolled infections, other autoimmune diseases, pregnancy or lactation were excluded. Diagnoses were based on clinical symptoms, serum thyroxine and TRAb, thyroid ultrasound and orbital computed tomography. The first round of RT-PCR for the TCR CDR3 was performed with the HTBI primer set and the Qiagen OneStep RT-PCR kit. Most expanded thyroid clonotypes (frequency above 0.001) were also detected in blood, suggesting blood repertoires may reflect thyroid immune responses. A model built on a 13 V-J signature distinguished ophthalmopathy from stable hyperthyroidism, reaching over 85% sensitivity and around 82% specificity in cross-validation and 80%/75% in testing. In validation, the model predicted progression to ophthalmopathy a median of about 6.8 months before onset, with roughly 71% sensitivity and about 72% specificity. To identify TCR V-J signatures that set the groups apart, the researchers used a discovery cohort of about a hundred patients, made up of 40 to 45 with Graves' ophthalmopathy and about 55 with stable Graves' hyperthyroidism. Prospective prediction of ophthalmopathy was tested in an independent validation cohort of fewer than 20 hyperthyroidism patients and 15 to 17 patients who later progressed to ophthalmopathy. The roughly 91 discovery patients were randomly split 7:3 into training and test sets. Thyroid tissue and blood T-cell repertoires from six Graves' hyperthyroidism patients were also compared in the study. Once sampling was done, hyperthyroidism patients were given methimazole at a starting dose of 30 mg daily, whereas ophthalmopathy patients were given high-dose intravenous methylprednisolone. Libraries were constructed in a second round of multiplex PCR, after which size selection and purification were performed. The libraries were sequenced on an Illumina HiSeq2000 using paired-end 100 bp reads. SOAPnuke was used to process the raw data, removing reads that contained adapters or uncalled bases, had a mean Phred below 15, or lacked an exact match to the constant primer or identifier. COPE v1.2.5 was used to merge high-quality paired reads, and clonotypes were defined as unique nucleotide sequences. Clonotypes were aligned to IMGT TRBV, TRBD and TRBJ reference segments using MiTCR v1.1. The analysis was restricted to V-J combinations with a frequency above 0.0001, which together covered 98% to 99.2% of the repertoires. The TCS score was defined as F50 (clonal expansion) divided by E x V (chaos), with BLOSUM62-based TCRdist calculated between CDR3 peptides within each V-J. Welch's t-statistics and random forest reduced around 550 V-J features to around 14, which were used in a naive Bayes classifier (R e1071). No statistical method was used to fix the sample size in advance, and group allocation was not hidden from the investigators. The paper describes TCR Vbeta CDR3 sequencing of 135 peripheral blood samples, made up of 43 ophthalmopathy patients, approximately 76 hyperthyroidism patients and roughly 17 progressor patients.

The chain couples TRBV3-1 to TRBJ1-5, with TRBD1 perhaps the D gene, on 6 matching bases. Sequencing was performed on peripheral blood mononuclear cells (PBMCs), taken at new diagnosis, from a patient treated with antithyroid drugs. The TCR comes from a woman under 30 with Graves disease. Donor details come from another sample of the same person, matched by shared clones. The nucleotide sequence reads TGTGCCAGCAGCCCGGACAGTAAATCTTCGGCCCAGCATTTT. Its translation is CASSPDSKSSAQHF. Outside the CDR3, residues come from the reference TRBV3-1 and TRBJ1-5 proteins, so the full variable domain is: DTAVSQTPKYLVTQMGNDKSIKCEQNLGHDTMYWYKQDSKKFLKIMFSYNNKELIINETVPNRFSPKSPDKAHLNLHINSLELGDSAVYFCASSPDSKSSAQHFGDGTRLSIL.